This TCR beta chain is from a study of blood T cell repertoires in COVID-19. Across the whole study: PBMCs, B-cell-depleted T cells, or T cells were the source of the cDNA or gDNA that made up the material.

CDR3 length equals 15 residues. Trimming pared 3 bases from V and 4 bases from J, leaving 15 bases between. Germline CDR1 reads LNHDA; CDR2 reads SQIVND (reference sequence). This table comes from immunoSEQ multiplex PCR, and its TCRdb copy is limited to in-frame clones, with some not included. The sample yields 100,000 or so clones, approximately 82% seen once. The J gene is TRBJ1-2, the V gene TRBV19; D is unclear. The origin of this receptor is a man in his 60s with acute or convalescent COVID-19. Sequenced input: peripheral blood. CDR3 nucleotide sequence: TGTGCCAGTAGTATGGTCAAAATTTCAGGCTATGGCTACACCTTC. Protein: CASSMVKISGYGYTF.